The rows below give T cell receptor beta chains drawn from one sample of a study of vaccination effects on CD4 cells after COVID-19. No antigens are known for them. The protocol was immunoSEQ multiplex PCR, while the TCRdb copy is restricted to in-frame clones and leaves out a portion. Altogether roughly 59,000 clones are present, roughly 78% being singletons, with the ten largest covering roughly 2%. The specimen was CD4+ T cells from PBMCs cultured with HCoV-OC43 spike peptides, collected after COVID-19 vaccination. The receptors derive from a human donor who received a COVID-19 vaccine. CDR3s include the opening cysteine and the closing phenylalanine or tryptophan. The order of the fields is clone size, J gene, V gene, D gene, CDR3 DNA, CDR3 protein. A D gene is named only where the DNA matches it firmly. Rows give clone size only sometimes, using once, few, many, or a class for an expanded clone.

>.|TRBJ1-2|TRBV30|.
TGTGCCTGGAGTGTGGGCCAGGGAAACTATGGCTACACCTTC
CAWSVGQGNYGYTF
>few|TRBJ1-4|TRBV5-6|.
TGTGCCAGCAGCTATCCACGGGGCAGTGAAAAACTGTTTTTT
CASSYPRGSEKLFF
>once|TRBJ2-1|TRBV7-2|TRBD2
TGTGCCAGCAGAAATCAGGGGACTAGCCCTTTTGAGTTCTTC
CASRNQGTSPFEFF
>.|TRBJ2-5|TRBV11-2|.
TGTGCCAGCAGCCCAAAAGGAGAACTAGCAGAGACCCAGTACTTC
CASSPKGELAETQYF
>few|TRBJ1-5|TRBV24-1|.
TGTGCCACCAGTGACCAGGGGTGGGGTCCCCAGCATTTT
CATSDQGWGPQHF
>.|TRBJ2-1|TRBV15|.
TGTGCCACCAGCCGGCAGGGACACGATGAGCAGTTCTTC
CATSRQGHDEQFF
>.|TRBJ2-2|TRBV19|.
TGTGCCAGTGCATCGAACACCGGGGAGCTGTTTTTT
CASASNTGELFF
>.|TRBJ2-6|TRBV21-1|.
TGTGCCAGCATCATACACCGCGCCAACGTCCTGACTTTC
CASIIHRANVLTF
>few|TRBJ1-5|TRBV24-1|.
TGTGCCACCAGTGAAGGGCAGTACGGTCAGCCCCAGCATTTT
CATSEGQYGQPQHF
>.|TRBJ1-2|TRBV6-5|TRBD1
TGTGCCAGCATTCCTCGGACAGGGGAAAACTATGGCTACACCTTC
CASIPRTGENYGYTF
>.|TRBJ2-6|TRBV29-1|.
TGCAGCGTTGGAGGTACTGGGGCCAACGTCCTGACTTTC
CSVGGTGANVLTF
>.|TRBJ2-3|TRBV6-5|.
TGTGCCAGCACCAACCGAGGGCGGATTACAGATACGCAGTATTTT
CASTNRGRITDTQYF
>.|TRBJ1-6|TRBV6-5|.
TGTGCCAGCAGTTATTCTAACAATTCACCCCTCCACTTT
CASSYSNNSPLHF
>.|TRBJ1-2|TRBV6-1|TRBD1
TGTGCCAGCAGTGAAGGCCAGGGGGGCTCTAACTATGGCTACACCTTC
CASSEGQGGSNYGYTF
>.|TRBJ1-4|TRBV5-1|.
TGCGCCAGCAGCTTGCCTAATGAAAAACTGTTTTTT
CASSLPNEKLFF
>.|TRBJ1-6|TRBV2|.
TGTGCCAGCACCCAGGAGGGCGGAAATTCACCCCTCCACTTT
CASTQEGGNSPLHF
>.|TRBJ1-5|TRBV19|.
TGTGCCAGTAGTGCTAGGGGCATCAATCAGCCCCAGCATTTT
CASSARGINQPQHF
>.|TRBJ2-2|TRBV5-1|.
TGCGCCAGCAGCTTGAGTGGACAAGCGAACACCGGGGAGCTGTTTTTT
CASSLSGQANTGELFF
>.|TRBJ1-4|TRBV25-1|.
TGTGCCAGCAGTACACAGTCGTCCCCGAATGAAAAACTGTTTTTT
CASSTQSSPNEKLFF
>.|TRBJ2-1|TRBV30|TRBD1
TGTGCCTGGAGTGTCCCCCCGGGACAGGAGGCCGATGAGCAGTTCTTC
CAWSVPPGQEADEQFF
>.|TRBJ2-5|TRBV3-1/TRBV3-2|.
TGTGCCAGCAGCTTTCGGACAGCCCAAGAGACCCAGTACTTC
CASSFRTAQETQYF
>.|TRBJ1-2|TRBV19|.
TGTGCCAGTAGTGGCCATCTCCGAAGCAACTATGGCTACACCTTC
CASSGHLRSNYGYTF